One T cell receptor (beta chain) is described in this entry. Its antigen is not identified. This entry comes from a study of blood T cell dynamics during melanoma immunotherapy. Study-level information: Metastatic melanoma patients received first-line pembrolizumab or nivolumab plus ipilimumab. Points from the study as a whole: It remained unknown if the driving T cell clones were melanoma-specific.

As to time point: week 3, after first cycle of checkpoint inhibitor. Samples come from before therapy and from week 3 after the first blockade cycle. At 12 weeks after first infusion, RECIST 1.1 defined response for most patients. The V and J ends lost 5 bases and 1 base, in that order; junction bases with no gene match: 4. This CDR3 region has 15 residues. The germline gives CDR1 MNHEY, CDR2 SVGAGI. TCRdb's table, derived via immunoSEQ multiplex PCR, lists solely in-frame clones and lacks some. There are about 8,600 clones in the sample; about 90% occur only once, and 6.3% lies in the top ten. The sample in question was blood, obtained from a patient treated with checkpoint blockade. The chain joins TRBV6-5 to TRBJ1-1, with TRBD1 matching over 10 bases. The source of this sequence is a human donor with melanoma. CDR3 region: CASSRTGGTNTEAFF. CDR3 coding DNA: TGTGCCAGCAGTCGGACAGGGGGTACGAACACTGAAGCTTTCTTT.